These 14 T cell receptor beta chains originate from one sample sequenced in a study of cytomegalovirus exposure and HLA in healthy donors. The PCR used 60 Vbeta and 13 Jbeta primers. Libraries were prepared by immunoSEQ multiplex PCR; TCRdb keeps only in-frame clonotypes and omits some of them. Of approximately 170,000 clones listed, 80% to 90% are singletons. Sequenced sample: PBMCs. Source of these receptors: a male donor in good health and CMV-seronegative.

V and J are TRBV28 and TRBJ1-2, with TRBD1 identical over 7 bases. The V segment lost 5 bases and the J segment 4 bases; nucleotides outside the gene matches: 7. From germline, CDR1 is MDHEN and CDR2 SYDVKM. The CDR3 loop spans 14 amino acids. This chain's CDR3 is CASSPADRVYGYTF. The CDR3 DNA follows: TGTGCCAGCAGTCCGGCCGACAGGGTCTATGGCTACACCTTC.

This chain connects TRBV19 to TRBJ2-5, with 10 bases lining up with TRBD1. Germline CDR1 and CDR2: LNHDA and SQIVND (reference sequence). V shed 4 bases and J 6 bases; nucleotides not matched to a gene: 8. The CDR3 has 15 residues. CDR3 region: CASSTSRDRGQTQYF. CDR3 DNA: TGTGCCAGTAGTACGTCCCGGGACAGGGGTCAGACCCAGTACTTC.

The rearrangement joins TRBV7-3 to TRBJ2-2; TRBD1 agrees at 7 bases. CDR3 length equals 15 residues. V lost 4 bases, J lost 2 bases, and 4 bases stayed unmatched. Germline assignment: CDR1 SGHTA and CDR2 FQGTGA. CDR3: CASSSWDSNTGELFF. The CDR3 DNA follows: TGTGCCAGCAGCTCATGGGACAGTAACACCGGGGAGCTGTTTTTT.

In this sample, this clone turned up a few times. This chain uses TRBV19 with TRBJ1-1; 7 bases agree with TRBD1. CDR3 length: 14 amino acids. The germline V gene encodes CDR1 LNHDA and CDR2 SQIVND (reference sequence). Trimming took 4 bases from V and 1 from J; bases not matched to a gene: 3. CDR3 region: CASSTRTGNTEAFF. The DNA of the CDR3 is TGTGCCAGTAGTACGCGGACAGGGAACACTGAAGCTTTCTTT.

This clone was seen a single time. The CDR3: CASSFGTGGYEQYF. In nucleotides, the CDR3 is TGCGCCAGCAGCTTTGGGACAGGGGGCTACGAGCAGTACTTC. V usage is TRBV5-1 and J usage is TRBJ2-7; TRBD1 agrees at 11 bases. V lost 2 bases and J lost 3; bases outside the gene matches: 1. Germline V gene data show CDR1 as SGHRS and CDR2 as YFSETQ. The CDR3 consists of 14 residues.

The rearrangement uses TRBV6-5 and TRBJ1-5; D is uncertain. In germline, CDR1 is MNHEY, CDR2 SVGAGI. V lost 4 bases to trimming and J lost 1 base, with 14 bases between them. The CDR3 spans 16 residues. This CDR3 is CASSLGGSGSNQPQHF. Written as DNA, the CDR3 is TGTGCCAGCAGTTTGGGAGGGAGCGGAAGCAATCAGCCCCAGCATTTT.

About this clone: An end of the junction differs from the germline gene, which may be a read error. The rearrangement links TRBV7-2 to TRBJ2-7; weak D call: TRBD1 (5 bases). Germline V CDR1 and CDR2: SGHTA, FQGNSA. The CDR3 sequence is 15 residues long. CDR3 coding DNA: TGTGCCAGCAGCTTAGCCCTAGACAGACGGTACGAGCAGTGCTTC. Protein product: CASSLALDRRYEQCF.

The chain is built from TRBV5-1 and TRBJ1-1; 8 positions match TRBD1. V dropped 2 bases and J dropped 3; count of bases not matched to a gene: 3. The CDR3 runs 14 residues. In germline, CDR1 is SGHRS, CDR2 YFSETQ. The CDR3 here is CASSLLTGDTEAFF. As DNA, the CDR3 is TGCGCCAGCAGCTTACTGACAGGGGACACTGAAGCTTTCTTT. Full variable domain (missing parts from reference TRBV5-1 and TRBJ1-1): KAGVTQTPRYLIKTRGQQVTLSCSPISGHRSVSWYQQTPGQGLQFLFEYFSETQRNKGNFPGRFSGRQFSNSRSEMNVSTLELGDSALYLCASSLLTGDTEAFFGQGTRLTVV.

The chain combines TRBV6-6 with TRBJ1-1, with 8 bases aligning to TRBD1. Losses at the gene ends were 4 bases for V and 1 base for J; bases not matched to a gene: 5. Germline lookup yields CDR1 MNHNY and CDR2 SVGAGI (reference sequence). The CDR3 has 15 amino acids. The CDR3 loop is CASSFQTGGNTEAFF. In DNA, the CDR3 is TGTGCCAGCAGTTTCCAAACAGGGGGGAACACTGAAGCTTTCTTT.

The chain has TRBV5-1 and TRBJ2-2; the match to TRBD1 covers 10 bases. J lost 8 bases, V lost 3 bases, and 7 bases had no gene match. CDR3 length: 15 amino acids. CDR1 and CDR2 (germline): SGHRS, YFSETQ. In nucleotides, the CDR3 is TGCGCCAGCAGCTCCGGGACAGGGGTTCGGGGGGAGCTGTTTTTT. Translated, it gives CASSSGTGVRGELFF.

This chain joins TRBV7-6 and TRBJ2-2; D is uncertain. The CDR3 totals 15 residues. Germline CDR1 and CDR2: SGHVS and FNYEAQ. V lost 1 base and J lost 4, with 10 bases in between. The CDR3 nucleotides read TGTGCCAGCAGCTTAGGGCTAGGTGTCACCGGGGAGCTGTTTTTT. It specifies CASSLGLGVTGELFF.

The rearrangement links TRBV7-9 to TRBJ2-7; 8 positions match TRBD1. CDR1 is SEHNR, CDR2 FQNEAQ, per germline (reference sequence). J lost 4 bases, V lost 2 bases, and 1 base had no gene match. There are 13 residues in the CDR3. CDR3 sequence (DNA): TGTGCCAGCAGCTTAACAGGGGGTTACGAGCAGTACTTC. This translates into CASSLTGGYEQYF.

The gene calls are TRBV4-1 and TRBJ2-7; weak D call: TRBD2 (5 bases). Trimming shortened V by 3 bases and J by 3 bases, and 6 bases separated the two germline ends. CDR1 MGHRA and CDR2 YSYEKL come from the germline V gene. The CDR3 is made up of 12 amino acids. In DNA form, the CDR3 reads TGCGCCAGCAGCCACGAGGGCTACGAGCAGTACTTC. It codes for CASSHEGYEQYF.

This chain uses TRBV4-1 with TRBJ2-7, with D possibly being TRBD1 (6 bases). The V gene's germline CDR1 is MGHRA and CDR2 YSYEKL. Trimming removed 3 bases at V and 0 bases at J, with 12 bases between. The CDR3 is 15 amino acids. For the CDR3, the DNA is TGCGCCAGCAGCCATTCCTGGGACACCTCCTACGAGCAGTACTTC. It specifies CASSHSWDTSYEQYF.